This T cell receptor beta chain was sequenced during a study of blood T cell repertoires in COVID-19. The trim removed 3 bases at V and 4 bases at J, leaving 4 bases unmatched. Per the germline V gene, CDR1 is SGHVS and CDR2 is FQNEAQ. CDR3 length equals 14 residues. Authors' processing steps: Nucleated cell number was recorded as an estimate derived from reference gene primer amplification. The data were produced by immunoSEQ multiplex PCR, yet TCRdb's version contains in-frame clones alone and is incomplete. The DNA was the basis for D and trimming; V, J and clone size are from that table. Of about 280,000 clones in the sample, 82% were seen once. Ages ranged from about 18 to 89 years, with residence in about 23 US areas. Cohort placement rested on clinical history that participants reported themselves. Someone with COVID-19 had been met by exposed participants within 2 weeks before study entry.

The sequencing sample was made of PBMCs or T cells enriched from blood (not recorded which). The chain employs TRBV7-8 and TRBJ2-7; 9 positions agree with TRBD1. This clonotype was sampled from a man aged 40-49 years who had been exposed to COVID-19. CDR3 sequence (DNA): TGTGCCAGCAGCTTGACAGGGGGGCTTTACGAGCAGTACTTC. This gives the protein CASSLTGGLYEQYF.